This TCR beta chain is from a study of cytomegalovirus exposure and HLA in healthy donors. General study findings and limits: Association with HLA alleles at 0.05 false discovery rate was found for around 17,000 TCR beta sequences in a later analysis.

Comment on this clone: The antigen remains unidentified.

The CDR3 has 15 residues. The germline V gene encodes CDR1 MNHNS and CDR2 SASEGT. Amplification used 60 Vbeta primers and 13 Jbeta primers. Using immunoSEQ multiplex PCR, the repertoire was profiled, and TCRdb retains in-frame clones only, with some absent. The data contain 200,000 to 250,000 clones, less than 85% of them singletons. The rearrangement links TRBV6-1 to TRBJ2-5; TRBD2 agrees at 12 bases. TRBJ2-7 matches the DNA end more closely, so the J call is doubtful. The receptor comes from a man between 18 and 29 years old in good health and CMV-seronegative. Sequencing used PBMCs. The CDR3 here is CASSIQTSGSYEQYF. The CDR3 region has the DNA TGTGCCAGCAGTATCCAGACTAGCGGGAGCTACGAGCAGTACTTC.